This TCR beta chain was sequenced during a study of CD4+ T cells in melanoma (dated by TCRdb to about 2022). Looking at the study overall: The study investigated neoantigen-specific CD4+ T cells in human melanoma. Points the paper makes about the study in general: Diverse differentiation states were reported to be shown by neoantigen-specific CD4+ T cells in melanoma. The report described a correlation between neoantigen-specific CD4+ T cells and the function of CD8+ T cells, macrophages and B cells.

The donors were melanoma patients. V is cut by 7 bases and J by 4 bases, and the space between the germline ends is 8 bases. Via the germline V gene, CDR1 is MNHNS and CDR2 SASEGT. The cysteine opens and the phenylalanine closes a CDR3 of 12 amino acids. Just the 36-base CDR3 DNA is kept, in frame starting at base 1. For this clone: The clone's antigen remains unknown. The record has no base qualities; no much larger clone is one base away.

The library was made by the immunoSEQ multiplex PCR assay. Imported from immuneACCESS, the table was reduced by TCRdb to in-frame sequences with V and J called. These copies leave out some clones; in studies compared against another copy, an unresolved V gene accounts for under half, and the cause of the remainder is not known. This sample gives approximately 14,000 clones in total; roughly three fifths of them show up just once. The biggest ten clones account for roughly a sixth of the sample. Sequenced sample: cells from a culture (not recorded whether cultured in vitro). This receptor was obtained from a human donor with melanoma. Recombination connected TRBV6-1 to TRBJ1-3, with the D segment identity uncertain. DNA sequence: TGTGCCAGCAACCCGGCGGGAAACACCATATATTTT. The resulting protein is CASNPAGNTIYF.